The source of this T cell receptor beta chain is a study of shared clonotypes between healthy human individuals. As for the study in general: Each donor's CD8 memory used one plate, CD8 naive two, each CD4 subset three. Study outcomes and limitations: The study found roughly 5% of naive CD4 clonotypes shared across a handful of donors.

Concerning this clone itself: The antigen is not known.

The naive CD8 subset, CD45RO-negative cells positively selected for CCR7, excluded terminally differentiated effector memory CD45RA+ cells. Healthy and HIV-negative, the adult donors had no recent acute infections or vaccinations. It was at deep level that the assay was run. Profiling relied on immunoSEQ multiplex PCR, and the TCRdb table lists in-frame clones only, not all of them. The repertoire consists of fewer than 850,000 clones, with about 96% occurring once and the leading ten covering around 0.25%. From germline, CDR1 is SGHKS and CDR2 YYEKEE (reference sequence). Between the trimmed V and J ends, which lost 3 bases and 4 bases, there was a span of 14 bases. CDR3 length: 14 residues.

The origin of this receptor is a man aged 25-45 years in good health. The J gene is TRBJ2-7, the V gene TRBV5-5, with D perhaps matching TRBD2 (6 bases). The sample consisted of naive CD8+ T cells sorted from blood. The chain's CDR3 is CASSSQRVVYEQYF. The CDR3 nucleotides are TGTGCCAGCAGCTCCCAGCGGGTAGTTTACGAGCAGTACTTC.